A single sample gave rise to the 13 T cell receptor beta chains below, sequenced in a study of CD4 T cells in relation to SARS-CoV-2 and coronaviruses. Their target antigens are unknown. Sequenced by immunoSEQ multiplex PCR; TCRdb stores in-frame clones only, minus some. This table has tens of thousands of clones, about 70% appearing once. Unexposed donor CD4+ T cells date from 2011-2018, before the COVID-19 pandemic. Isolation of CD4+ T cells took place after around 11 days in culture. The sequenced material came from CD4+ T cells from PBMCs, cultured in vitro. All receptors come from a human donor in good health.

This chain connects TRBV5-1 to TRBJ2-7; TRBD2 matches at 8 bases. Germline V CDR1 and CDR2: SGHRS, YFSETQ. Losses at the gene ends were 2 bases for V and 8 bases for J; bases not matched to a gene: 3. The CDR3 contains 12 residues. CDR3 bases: TGCGCCAGCAGCTTAGCGGGAGCACAGCAGTACTTC. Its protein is CASSLAGAQQYF.

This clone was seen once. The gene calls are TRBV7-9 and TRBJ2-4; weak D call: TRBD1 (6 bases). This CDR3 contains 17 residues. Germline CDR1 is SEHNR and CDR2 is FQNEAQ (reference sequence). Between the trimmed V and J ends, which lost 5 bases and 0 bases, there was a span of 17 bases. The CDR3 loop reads CASSVSGTLLAKNIQYF. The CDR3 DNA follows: TGTGCCAGCAGCGTATCCGGGACACTTCTAGCCAAAAACATTCAGTACTTC. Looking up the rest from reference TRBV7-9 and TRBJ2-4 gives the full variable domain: DTGVSQNPRHKITKRGQNVTFRCDPISEHNRLYWYRQTLGQGPEFLTYFQNEAQLEKSRLLSDRFSAERPKGSFSTLEIQRTEQGDSAMYLCASSVSGTLLAKNIQYFGAGTRLSVL.

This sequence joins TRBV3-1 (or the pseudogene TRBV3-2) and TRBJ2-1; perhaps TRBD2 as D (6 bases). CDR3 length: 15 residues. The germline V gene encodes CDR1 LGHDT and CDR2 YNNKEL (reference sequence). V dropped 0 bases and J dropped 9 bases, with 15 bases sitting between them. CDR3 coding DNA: TGTGCCAGCAGCCAAGAAGGCGGAGGGCCTACTGAGCAGTTCTTC. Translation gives CASSQEGGGPTEQFF.

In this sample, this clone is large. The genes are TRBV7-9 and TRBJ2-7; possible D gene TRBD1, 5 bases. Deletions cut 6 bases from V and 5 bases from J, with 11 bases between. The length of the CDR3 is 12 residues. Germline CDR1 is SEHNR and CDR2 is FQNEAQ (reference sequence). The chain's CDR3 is CASSHQGNEQYF. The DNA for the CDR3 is TGTGCCAGCAGTCACCAGGGTAACGAGCAGTACTTC.

The CDR3 is CASSYSRETQYF. DNA for the CDR3: TGTGCCAGCAGTTACTCAAGGGAGACCCAGTACTTC. The genes are TRBV6-2 or TRBV6-3 and TRBJ2-5, with no clear D. The CDR3 extends over 12 amino acids. V lost 0 bases to trimming and J lost 5 bases, with 4 bases between them. Germline V CDR1 and CDR2: MNHEY, SVGEGT.

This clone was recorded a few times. The CDR3 protein is CASSERTGTGELFF. The CDR3 DNA reads as TGTGCCAGCAGTGAGAGAACGGGCACCGGGGAGCTGTTTTTT. The gene calls are TRBV25-1 and TRBJ2-2; D call uncertain. Germline CDR1 reads MGHDK; CDR2 reads SYGVNS. V was pared by 3 bases and J by 4 bases, with 9 bases between. The CDR3 covers 14 residues. The full variable domain, its missing parts supplied by reference TRBV25-1 and TRBJ2-2, is EADIYQTPRYLVIGTGKKITLECSQTMGHDKMYWYQQDPGMELHLIHYSYGVNSTEKGDLSSESTVSRIRTEHFPLTLESARPSHTSQYLCASSERTGTGELFFGEGSRLTVL.

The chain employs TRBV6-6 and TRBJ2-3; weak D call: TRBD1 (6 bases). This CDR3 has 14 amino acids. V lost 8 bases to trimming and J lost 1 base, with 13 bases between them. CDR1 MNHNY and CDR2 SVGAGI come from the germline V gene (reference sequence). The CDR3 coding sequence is TGTGCCAGCCACGCGGCAGGGGGCACAGATACGCAGTATTTT. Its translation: CASHAAGGTDTQYF.

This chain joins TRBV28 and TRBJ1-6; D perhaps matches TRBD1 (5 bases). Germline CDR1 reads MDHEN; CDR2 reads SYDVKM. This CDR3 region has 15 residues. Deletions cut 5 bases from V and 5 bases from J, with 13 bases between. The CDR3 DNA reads TGTGCCAGCAGTACCGGGACCTACAATAATTCACCCCTCCACTTT. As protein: CASSTGTYNNSPLHF.

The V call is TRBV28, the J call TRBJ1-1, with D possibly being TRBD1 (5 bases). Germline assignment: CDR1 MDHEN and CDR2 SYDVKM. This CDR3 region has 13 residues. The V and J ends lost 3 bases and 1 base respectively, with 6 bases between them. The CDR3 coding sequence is TGTGCCAGCAGTTTTACAGGGAACACTGAAGCTTTCTTT. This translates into CASSFTGNTEAFF.

CDR3 residues: CAWSAQGALSGNTIYF. The DNA for the CDR3 is TGTGCCTGGAGTGCACAGGGGGCTCTCTCTGGAAACACCATATATTTT. The chain links TRBV30 to TRBJ1-3, with 9 bases lining up with TRBD1. This CDR3 is built from 16 residues. The ends lost 1 base at V and 0 bases at J; junction bases unmatched: 4. CDR1 is GTSNPN, CDR2 SVGIG, per germline (reference sequence).

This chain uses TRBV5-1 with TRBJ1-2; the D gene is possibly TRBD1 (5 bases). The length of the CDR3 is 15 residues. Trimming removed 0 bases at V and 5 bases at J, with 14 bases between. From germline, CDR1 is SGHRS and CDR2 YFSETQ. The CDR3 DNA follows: TGCGCCAGCAGCTTGGACGGGACTGACATTTATGGCTACACCTTC. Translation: CASSLDGTDIYGYTF.

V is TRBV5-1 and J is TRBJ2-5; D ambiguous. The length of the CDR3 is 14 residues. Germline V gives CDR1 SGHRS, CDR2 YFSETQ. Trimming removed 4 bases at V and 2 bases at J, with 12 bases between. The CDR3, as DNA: TGCGCCAGCAGCACCTTACCGCCTCAAGAGACCCAGTACTTC. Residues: CASSTLPPQETQYF.

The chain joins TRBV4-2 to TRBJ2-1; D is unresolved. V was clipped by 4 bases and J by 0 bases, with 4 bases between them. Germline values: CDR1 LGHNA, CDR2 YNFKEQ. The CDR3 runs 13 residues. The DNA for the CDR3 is TGTGCCAGCAGCCGAAGCTCCTACAATGAGCAGTTCTTC. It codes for CASSRSSYNEQFF.